The clone carrying this T cell receptor beta chain was seen repeatedly, ten times or more. The target antigen is unknown. V was trimmed by 0 bases and J by 1 base, leaving 10 bases between them. The length of the CDR3 is 15 residues. The germline gives CDR1 SGHKS, CDR2 YYEKEE (reference sequence). TCRdb itself ran the 5' RACE reads through MiXCR, one entry per CDR3 protein. Here the sample spans about 530,000 distinct CDR3 sequences, roughly 15% being singletons. The data derive from a study of identical twins. Regarding the study as a whole: Interpretation of the results relied on cross-sectional statistical analysis and not on following the same donors.

The same data also contributed to another study, on yellow fever vaccine responses in identical twins.

The origin of this receptor is a woman in her late teens or twenties in good health. The specimen was CD4+ T cells sorted from blood. J is TRBJ1-1 and V is TRBV5-5, with D unclear. The CDR3 bases are TGTGCCAGCAGCTTGGCCGGACGGCGGAACACTGAAGCTTTCTTT. Protein: CASSLAGRRNTEAFF.